This T cell receptor beta chain came from a study of breast tumors, draining lymph nodes, adjacent tissues. Study-level points and caveats: The lymph node origin of tumor T cells was framed as consistent with a hypothesis, not demonstrated. Luminal-like breast cancer showed significantly greater tumor-nontumor repertoire similarity than basal-like breast cancer did. Data fit most tumor T cells coming from lymph node, expanding in tumor.

This CDR3 has 14 amino acids. Trimming stripped 0 bases from V and 0 bases from J, with 4 bases between. Germline CDR1 is LGHNA and CDR2 is YNFKEQ. This clonotype occurred many times. The antigen is unknown. MiXCR was run by TCRdb on the multiplex PCR reads, yielding one entry per CDR3 protein. The sample carries over 200,000 distinct CDR3 sequences, approximately 36% recorded once. Samples came from axillary lymph nodes draining the breast cancer. What was sequenced was axillary lymph node tissue. The genes are TRBV4-2 and TRBJ2-3; D is uncertain. This receptor was identified in a female donor with breast cancer. Some clones in this sample may be carry-over from other donors' samples. CDR3 coding DNA: TGTGCCAGCAGCCAAGAATGGAGCACAGATACGCAGTATTTT. This encodes CASSQEWSTDTQYF.